Following are 31 T cell receptor beta chains from one sample sequenced in a study of CD8 T cells in ankylosing spondylitis. These TCRs' antigens remain unknown. Each CDR3 protein gets one entry after TCRdb re-called the 5' RACE reads with MiXCR. The repertoire holds hundreds of thousands of distinct CDR3 sequences, with 15% to 20% as singletons. Broader study findings: Among TCR beta sequences, a motif of several highly homologous variants appeared characteristic of ankylosing spondylitis blood.

The sequenced sample was blood, either unsorted or a sorted T cell fraction (not recorded which). The origin of the receptors is a male donor with ankylosing spondylitis.

This clonotype was detected only a few times. The V and J genes are TRBV20-1 and TRBJ2-3; 13 bases are a match to TRBD2. V lost 4 bases to trimming and J lost 4 bases; unmatched junction nucleotides: 8. The CDR3 runs to 16 residues. Germline V CDR1 and CDR2: DFQATT, SNEGSKA (reference sequence). The CDR3 region is CSANRLAGGGADTQYF. The CDR3 DNA reads as TGCAGTGCTAACAGACTAGCGGGAGGAGGGGCAGATACGCAGTATTTT.

This clonotype appeared a few times. CDR3 bases: TGCGCCAGCAGCCAAGTGCATGGTGCTAGCGGAGAAAACATTCAGTACTTC. It is translated as CASSQVHGASGENIQYF. V gene TRBV4-1 combines with J gene TRBJ2-4, with 7 bases that match TRBD2. CDR1 is MGHRA, CDR2 YSYEKL, per germline. The CDR3 consists of 17 residues. V was pared by 1 base and J by 5 bases, with 11 bases of the junction left unmatched.

This clonotype came up a few times. The chain carries TRBV6-6 and TRBJ1-2; no definite D call. The CDR3 covers 11 residues. The V gene's germline CDR1 is MNHNY and CDR2 SVGAGI (reference sequence). V lost 9 bases, J lost 3 bases, and 8 bases lay in between. The chain's CDR3 is CASRTDYGYTF. In nucleotides, the CDR3 is TGTGCCAGTCGGACCGACTATGGCTACACCTTC.

The chain joins TRBV25-1 to TRBJ1-4; D unclear. The V end lost 1 base, the J end lost 4 bases, and 10 bases lay between the germline ends. Germline values: CDR1 MGHDK, CDR2 SYGVNS. CDR3 length equals 15 residues. The CDR3 is CASSESRLVNEKLFF. The CDR3 nucleotides are TGTGCCAGCAGTGAATCCCGACTGGTTAATGAAAAACTGTTTTTT.

CDR3 bases: TGTGCCAGCAGTCCACAAGGATCTGGGGAGACCCAGTACTTC. It translates to CASSPQGSGETQYF. The chain employs TRBV6-4 and TRBJ2-5; D ambiguous. V was clipped by 5 bases and J by 5 bases, with 15 bases between them. The CDR3 contains 14 residues. CDR1 is MRHNA and CDR2 is SNTAGT in the germline V gene.

There are a few counts of this clonotype. CDR3 amino acids: CASSPPGGLQGNQPQHF. CDR3 nucleotides: TGTGCCAGCAGTCCCCCGGGTGGCCTTCAGGGCAATCAGCCCCAGCATTTT. The chain employs TRBV6-1 and TRBJ1-5; no firm D call. V was shortened by 5 bases and J by 2 bases, with 19 bases between the two germline ends. Per germline, CDR1 MNHNS and CDR2 SASEGT. This CDR3 is 17 amino acids long.

The rearrangement links TRBV20-1 to TRBJ2-7, with 8 nucleotides matching TRBD1. V shed 5 bases, J shed 1 base, and the junction held 4 bases outside the gene matches. This CDR3 comprises 13 residues. Germline V gene sequence: CDR1 DFQATT, CDR2 SNEGSKA (reference sequence). The CDR3 reads CSARTGSSYEQYF. As DNA, the CDR3 is TGCAGTGCTCGGACAGGGAGTTCCTACGAGCAGTACTTC.

The CDR3 protein is CSAKKRTTLATEQFF. Here the CDR3 DNA reads TGCAGTGCTAAAAAACGAACAACGCTAGCGACTGAGCAGTTCTTC. The chain recombines TRBV20-1 with TRBJ2-1; tentative D call: TRBD2 (6 bases). Germline CDR1 reads DFQATT; CDR2 reads SNEGSKA (reference sequence). V was shortened by 4 bases and J by 9 bases, with 22 bases between the two germline ends. This CDR3 spans 15 amino acids.

This clonotype was observed a few times. This rearrangement joins TRBV20-1 to TRBJ1-5; no definite D call. V shed 6 bases and J shed 0 bases, with 12 bases lying between them. This CDR3 is 14 amino acids long. CDR1 and CDR2 (germline): DFQATT, SNEGSKA (reference sequence). The CDR3 is CSASTGISNQPQHF. The CDR3 DNA reads TGCAGTGCCTCGACGGGAATTAGCAATCAGCCCCAGCATTTT.

The V gene is TRBV7-2, the J gene TRBJ1-6; tentatively, D is TRBD1 (6 bases). CDR1 and CDR2 from the germline V gene are SGHTA and FQGNSA. CDR3 length: 14 amino acids. V gave up 3 bases and J gave up 12 bases, with 15 bases separating them. CDR3 sequence (DNA): TGTGCCAGCAGCTTCCAGGGGATAAGGGAACCCCTCCACTTT. This gives the protein CASSFQGIREPLHF.

This clonotype showed up just a few times. The J gene is TRBJ2-4, the V gene TRBV7-2; 8 bases are shared with TRBD1. The CDR3 is 14 residues long. Germline CDR1 SGHTA, CDR2 FQGNSA. The ends lost 5 bases at V and 6 bases at J; junction bases unmatched: 6. The CDR3 is CASSATGGVNIQYF. DNA for the CDR3: TGTGCCAGCAGCGCAACAGGGGGTGTAAACATTCAGTACTTC.

This clonotype was detected a few times. J is TRBJ1-2 and V is TRBV5-1; D is possibly TRBD1 (6 bases). V lost 4 bases to trimming and J lost 4 bases, with 20 bases between them. The CDR3 contains 16 residues. CDR1 is SGHRS and CDR2 is YFSETQ in the germline V gene. In DNA, the CDR3 is TGCGCCAGCAGCCCCAGGGGAAGCGCCAACCTCTATGGCTACACCTTC. It specifies CASSPRGSANLYGYTF.

This clonotype has more than one count but fewer than ten. The chain employs TRBV25-1 and TRBJ2-7, with 8 bases matching TRBD2. With 2 bases clipped from V and 0 bases from J, the junction kept 3 bases outside the gene matches. The CDR3 loop spans 15 amino acids. In germline, CDR1 is MGHDK, CDR2 SYGVNS. The CDR3 bases are TGTGCCAGCAGTGAAACGGGGGGGAGCTCCTACGAGCAGTACTTC. This translates into CASSETGGSSYEQYF.

The chain is built from TRBV28 and TRBJ1-1; the match to TRBD1 covers 7 bases. The CDR3 contains 13 residues. V was pared by 6 bases and J by 8 bases, with 9 bases of the junction left unmatched. In germline, CDR1 is MDHEN, CDR2 SYDVKM. The CDR3 here is CASRRGQGLEAFF. The CDR3 nucleotides read TGTGCCAGCAGAAGGGGGCAGGGGCTCGAAGCTTTCTTT.

This clonotype came up many times. CDR3 bases: TGCAGCGTTGGACTAGCGGGCCTCGAAGAGACCCAGTACTTC. Its protein product is CSVGLAGLEETQYF. The chain links TRBV29-1 to TRBJ2-5; 10 nucleotides line up with TRBD2. The J segment lost 3 bases and the V segment lost 4 bases, leaving 5 bases of the junction unmatched. Germline CDR1 SQVTM, CDR2 ANQGSEA. This CDR3 region has 14 residues.

The chain employs TRBV11-2 and TRBJ1-1; D uncertain. There are 14 residues in the CDR3. Deletions cut 1 base from V and 6 bases from J, with 12 bases between. Germline values: CDR1 SGHAT, CDR2 FQNNGV. The CDR3 reads CASSLGKVVSEAFF. As DNA, the CDR3 is TGTGCCAGCAGCTTAGGGAAGGTGGTTTCTGAAGCTTTCTTT.

V and J are TRBV30 and TRBJ1-1; tentatively, D is TRBD1 (5 bases). Between the trimmed V and J ends, which lost 3 bases and 8 bases, there was a span of 19 bases. This CDR3 has 14 amino acids. Germline assignment: CDR1 GTSNPN and CDR2 SVGIG (reference sequence). CDR3 in DNA: TGTGCCTGGAGATTTTCAGTGCAGGGCTGGGAAGCTTTCTTT. As protein: CAWRFSVQGWEAFF.

V gene TRBV24-1 combines with J gene TRBJ1-1, with D perhaps TRBD1 (6 bases). Trimming removed 7 bases at V and 1 base at J, with 6 bases between. The V gene's germline CDR1 is KGHDR and CDR2 SFDVKD. The CDR3 consists of 12 residues. CDR3 sequence: CATRTGNTEAFF. Here the CDR3 DNA reads TGTGCCACCAGGACAGGGAACACTGAAGCTTTCTTT.

The genes are TRBV27 and TRBJ1-4; 8 bases line up with TRBD1. Unmatched junction bases numbered 4, after V lost 6 bases and J lost 4 bases. The CDR3 covers 14 residues. CDR1 MNHEY and CDR2 SMNVEV come from the germline V gene (reference sequence). The CDR3, as DNA: TGTGCCAGCAGCCGGACAGGGTATAATGAAAAACTGTTTTTT. Protein sequence: CASSRTGYNEKLFF.

Points on this clonotype: The junction departs from germline at one end; a sequencing error may be responsible. This chain links TRBV5-6 with TRBJ2-3; tentatively, D is TRBD2 (6 bases). There are 13 residues in the CDR3. Germline CDR1 reads SGHDT; CDR2 reads YYEEEE. The CDR3 bases are TGTGCCAGCAGCTTGGAGAGGGCTTTGACTAGTTTTTTT. It is translated as CASSLERALTSFF.

V gene TRBV9 combines with J gene TRBJ2-3; TRBD1 is a possible D gene (5 bases). Trimming took off 0 bases at V and 6 bases at J, with 14 bases between the two ends. Germline V gene lookup returns CDR1 SGDLS and CDR2 YYNGEE. The CDR3 runs to 15 residues. CDR3 nucleotide sequence: TGTGCCAGCAGCGTAGCGCTAATACCAGGGGATACGCAGTATTTT. This gives the protein CASSVALIPGDTQYF.

The J gene is TRBJ2-1, the V gene TRBV27, with 13 bases fitting TRBD2. V shed 6 bases, J shed 9 bases, and the junction held 8 bases outside the gene matches. This CDR3 contains 15 residues. The germline gives CDR1 MNHEY, CDR2 SMNVEV (reference sequence). In DNA form, the CDR3 reads TGTGCCAGCAGCCCAGGACTAGCGGGGGCCACTGAGCAGTTCTTC. This sequence encodes CASSPGLAGATEQFF.

This clonotype was counted between two and nine times. J is TRBJ1-4 and V is TRBV7-2; the D is unclear. V dropped 2 bases and J dropped 7 bases, with 11 bases sitting between them. This CDR3 has 14 amino acids. Germline V lookup: CDR1 SGHTA, CDR2 FQGNSA. The CDR3 loop is CASSLSYRVEKLFF. The CDR3 nucleotides read TGTGCCAGCAGCTTAAGTTATAGGGTTGAAAAACTGTTTTTT.

This chain joins TRBV28 and TRBJ2-1; D may correspond to TRBD1 or TRBD2 (5 bases each). CDR1 and CDR2 (germline): MDHEN, SYDVKM. The CDR3 extends over 13 amino acids. Trimming cost V 1 base and J 7 bases, with 8 bases left between them. CDR3 coding DNA: TGTGCCAGCAGTTTATCGGGACGGAATGAGCAGTTCTTC. It codes for CASSLSGRNEQFF. Based on the CDR3 plus reference TRBV28 and TRBJ2-1, the full variable domain is DVKVTQSSRYLVKRTGEKVFLECVQDMDHENMFWYRQDPGLGLRLIYFSYDVKMKEKGDIPEGYSVSREKKERFSLILESASTNQTSMYLCASSLSGRNEQFFGPGTRLTVL.

This sequence joins TRBV5-1 and TRBJ2-3; weak D call: TRBD1 (6 bases). CDR3 length: 16 residues. CDR1 and CDR2 from the germline V gene are SGHRS and YFSETQ. Trimming pared 0 bases from V and 1 base from J, leaving 12 bases between. In DNA, the CDR3 is TGCGCCAGCAGCTTGGCCCCCGCAGGGGGCACAGATACGCAGTATTTT. This translates into CASSLAPAGGTDTQYF.

This clonotype was observed many times. V usage is TRBV12-3 or TRBV12-4 and J usage is TRBJ1-6; tentative D call: TRBD1 (5 bases). V shed 3 bases and J shed 8 bases, with 14 bases lying between them. The CDR3 runs 15 residues. The CDR3 protein is CASSLGWGGHSPLHF. CDR3 DNA sequence: TGTGCCAGCAGTTTGGGGTGGGGCGGGCATTCACCCCTCCACTTT.

The chain is built from TRBV20-1 and TRBJ2-1; 15 bases agree with TRBD2. Trimming removed 0 bases from V and 0 bases from J; junction bases left unmatched: 6. Per germline, CDR1 DFQATT and CDR2 SNEGSKA (reference sequence). This CDR3 has 19 amino acids. In DNA form, the CDR3 reads TGCAGTGCTAGAGACCGGGGACTAGCGGGAGGCAGCTCCTACAATGAGCAGTTCTTC. Protein sequence: CSARDRGLAGGSSYNEQFF.

The gene calls are TRBV20-1 and TRBJ2-5; possibly TRBD1 for D (5 bases). The CDR3 loop spans 13 amino acids. From germline, CDR1 is DFQATT and CDR2 SNEGSKA (reference sequence). Trimming left V 7 bases short and J 2 bases short, with 14 bases between. CDR3 sequence: CSVVGRQQETQYF. The CDR3 bases are TGCAGTGTCGTGGGGCGGCAACAAGAGACCCAGTACTTC.

The chain couples TRBV7-9 to TRBJ2-3; D remains unclear. Per the germline V gene, CDR1 is SEHNR and CDR2 is FQNEAQ (reference sequence). Trimming left V 4 bases short and J 8 bases short, with 16 bases between. The CDR3 has 14 amino acids. The CDR3 sequence is CASSSYRVLGTQYF. Here the CDR3 DNA reads TGTGCCAGCAGCTCCTACCGGGTCCTTGGTACGCAGTATTTT.

The sample holds a few counts of this clonotype. This rearrangement joins TRBV5-6 to TRBJ2-1, with 10 bases lining up with TRBD1. Germline values: CDR1 SGHDT, CDR2 YYEEEE. V shed 3 bases, J shed 4 bases, and the junction held 7 bases outside the gene matches. The CDR3 totals 16 residues. Here the CDR3 reads CASSSLGQGGYNEQFF. CDR3 DNA sequence: TGTGCCAGCAGCTCGCTCGGACAGGGGGGATACAATGAGCAGTTCTTC.

The chain has TRBV11-2 and TRBJ2-1; 8 positions agree with TRBD2. This CDR3 contains 19 residues. V shed 3 bases and J 2 bases; nucleotides not matched to a gene: 15. Germline V gene sequence: CDR1 SGHAT, CDR2 FQNNGV. The DNA for the CDR3 is TGTGCCAGCAGCTTTAACGCGGGGTTGGTAGCGGGAACCTACAATGAGCAGTTCTTC. It translates to CASSFNAGLVAGTYNEQFF.